What follows is one T cell receptor beta chain and its context. Its antigen remains undetermined. No much larger clone exists at a distance of one base, and base qualities are not known. The sample comes from a study of blood T cell repertoires in COVID-19 (dated by TCRdb to the early 2020s). Concerning the study at large: Collaborator samples came from the United States, Italy and Spain and covered acute and convalescent phases of COVID-19. The prospective study material was composed of cDNA or gDNA derived from T cells, B-cell-depleted T cells, or PBMCs. Deeply sampled blood TCRbeta repertoires from subjects exposed to, actively infected with, or recovered from COVID-19 were included in the dataset. The repertoires were released in a freely available public database meant as a resource for research on the immune response to SARS-CoV-2. The samples were drawn from the first 160 participants of the ongoing ImmuneRACE study and from 1,254 subjects provided by 6 global collaborators. The sample metadata nearly always contained a de-identified subject ID, COVID-19 status, age in years and sex. HLA class I and class II types, where available, came from metadata supplied by the sample provider rather than from assay-based typing.

Whole blood was collected in K2EDTA tubes by collaborating institutions according to the institutions' own protocols. For TCRbeta analysis, collaborator samples were shipped as frozen whole blood, as isolated PBMCs, or as DNA extracted from either sample type. Cut back by 7 bases and 0 bases, the V and J ends lie 9 bases apart. CDR1 and CDR2, looked up from the germline V gene (reference sequence), are LNHDA and SQIVND. Spanning cysteine to phenylalanine, the CDR3 consists of 13 amino acids. Only CDR3 DNA remains: 39 bases, in frame from the first base. TCRbeta CDR3 regions were amplified from genomic DNA by means of the immunoSEQ Assay, a bias-controlled multiplex PCR. The paper's data handling went like this. Within the assay, amplification of reference gene primers was used to estimate how many nucleated cells each sample contained. To quantify the absolute abundance of each unique TCRbeta CDR3 rearrangement, sequence reads were collapsed and filtered. For each sample, productive Simpson clonality was calculated as the square root of Simpson's diversity index over productive rearrangements. As stored in TCRdb, this immuneACCESS dataset retains in-frame rearrangements with V and J assigned. A fraction of the clones does not appear; measured against another copy, unresolved V genes explain less than half of the discrepancy, and the remainder lacks a known reason. V and J calls plus clone size are reproduced from that table; the DNA served to infer D and trimming. This sample has 100,000 to 110,000 clones in its table, and around four fifths of those were observed once. The leading ten clones occupy 13% of the sample.

Results the study describes overall, beyond this receptor: How much clinical and demographic metadata was included differed by source and by participant, and the metadata was provided uncurated.

This chain is built from TRBV19 and TRBJ1-1; a confident D gene designation cannot be given. Input material: peripheral blood. The sequence was obtained from a man aged 45-60 years with active or convalescent COVID-19. The nucleotides read TGTGCCAGTATGAGACATCTGAACACTGAAGCTTTCTTT. Translated, it reads CASMRHLNTEAFF.